This T cell receptor (beta chain) was retrieved from a study of identical twins. Findings and limits, study-wide: With monozygotic twins, out-of-frame TCR alpha sharing exceeded what models estimated.

TCRdb redid the calling of the 5' RACE reads with MiXCR, one entry per CDR3 protein. The table lists about 190,000 distinct CDR3 sequences, 15% to 20% of them singletons. There were only healthy Caucasians among the donors. This clonotype turned up a few times. Its cognate antigen is unknown. CDR3 length equals 14 residues. CDR1 is SGDLS and CDR2 is YYNGEE in the germline V gene. Germline trimming cut 7 bases from V and 0 bases from J; bases unmatched to any gene: 4. In addition, the sample was reused for a study of T cells expressing NK-cell markers. That report notes: The sequencing cohort of eight donors included seven HCMV-seropositive individuals and one seronegative individual.

Specimen: CD8+ T cells sorted from blood. The chain recombines TRBV9 with TRBJ1-2; 9 bases match TRBD1. The sequence derives from a woman between 18 and 30 years old in good health. CDR3 in DNA: TGTGCCAGCTTTAGACAGGGGGCTAACTATGGCTACACCTTC. Translation gives CASFRQGANYGYTF.